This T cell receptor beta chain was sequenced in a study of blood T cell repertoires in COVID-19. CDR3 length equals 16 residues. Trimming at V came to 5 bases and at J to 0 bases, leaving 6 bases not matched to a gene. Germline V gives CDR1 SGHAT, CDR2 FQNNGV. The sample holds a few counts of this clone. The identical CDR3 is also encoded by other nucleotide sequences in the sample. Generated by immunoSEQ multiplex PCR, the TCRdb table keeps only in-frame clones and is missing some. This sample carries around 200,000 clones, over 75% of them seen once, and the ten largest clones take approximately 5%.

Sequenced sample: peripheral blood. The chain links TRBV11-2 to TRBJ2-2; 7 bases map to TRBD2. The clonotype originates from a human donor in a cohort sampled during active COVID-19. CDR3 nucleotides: TGTGCCAGCAGCCCCCGTGGGGGGGCGAACACCGGGGAGCTGTTTTTT. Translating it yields CASSPRGGANTGELFF.